Following are 22 T cell receptor beta chains from one sample sequenced in a study of T cell changes during pregnancy in multiple sclerosis. Only in-frame clones appear in the TCRdb table, and some are missing; sequencing was by immunoSEQ multiplex PCR. The table includes tens of thousands of clones, over 80% detected once. The sequenced sample was CD4+ T cells from peripheral blood mononuclear cells, obtained in the third trimester of pregnancy. Source of these receptors: a female donor with multiple sclerosis, enrolled in a pregnancy study.

CDR3: CASSQDRTGYYEQYF. CDR3 nucleotides: TGCGCCAGCAGCCAAGATCGTACAGGGTACTACGAGCAGTACTTC. V gene TRBV4-1 combines with J gene TRBJ2-7, with a weak D call TRBD1 (6 bases). Trimming took off 0 bases at V and 3 bases at J, with 12 bases between the two ends. Germline assignment: CDR1 MGHRA and CDR2 YSYEKL. The CDR3 length is 15 residues.

The V call is TRBV18, the J call TRBJ1-2; 10 positions match TRBD1. The CDR3 is 14 amino acids. The ends lost 6 bases at V and 2 bases at J; junction bases unmatched: 3. The germline V gene encodes CDR1 KGHSH and CDR2 LQKENI. CDR3 bases: TGTGCCAGCTCGCCGGGACAGGGGAACTATGGCTACACCTTC. Translating it yields CASSPGQGNYGYTF.

The chain is built from TRBV25-1 and TRBJ2-5; TRBD2 agrees at 12 bases. Germline values: CDR1 MGHDK, CDR2 SYGVNS. The CDR3 contains 16 residues. V lost 7 bases and J lost 5; bases outside the gene matches: 11. CDR3 nucleotide sequence: TGTGCCAGCACCCCTGGGACTAGCGGGTCGCTGGAGACCCAGTACTTC. Translation gives CASTPGTSGSLETQYF. The full variable domain, with the rest looked up from reference TRBV25-1 and TRBJ2-5, is EADIYQTPRYLVIGTGKKITLECSQTMGHDKMYWYQQDPGMELHLIHYSYGVNSTEKGDLSSESTVSRIRTEHFPLTLESARPSHTSQYLCASTPGTSGSLETQYFGPGTRLLVL.

The chain is built from TRBV6-5 and TRBJ1-1; D not resolved. The germline V gene encodes CDR1 MNHEY and CDR2 SVGAGI. The length of the CDR3 is 11 residues. With 7 bases removed from V and 10 bases from J, the gap between germline ends came to 13 bases. CDR3 sequence (DNA): TGTGCCAGCACCAACGCCCGCGGAGCTTTCTTT. This gives the protein CASTNARGAFF.

The CDR3 DNA reads TGTGCCAGCAGTGAAGCGTCCAGGCAGCCCCAGCATTTT. Its protein is CASSEASRQPQHF. The rearrangement uses TRBV2 and TRBJ1-5; D gene unclear. CDR3 size: 13 residues. Looked up from germline, CDR1 is SNHLY and CDR2 is FYNNEI. Trimming removed 0 bases at V and 7 bases at J, with 7 bases between.

The rearrangement joins TRBV10-3 to TRBJ2-5, with 12 positions matching TRBD2. The CDR3 is 15 residues long. Per germline, CDR1 ENHRY and CDR2 SYGVKD. V shed 4 bases, J shed 2 bases, and the junction held 2 bases outside the gene matches. CDR3 nucleotides: TGTGCCATCAGTGGACTAGCGGGAGTGCAAGAGACCCAGTACTTC. Translated, it gives CAISGLAGVQETQYF.

The gene calls are TRBV28 and TRBJ1-1; possibly TRBD1 for D (6 bases). The CDR3 is 12 residues long. CDR1 MDHEN and CDR2 SYDVKM come from the germline V gene. The V and J ends lost 6 bases and 7 bases respectively, with 12 bases between them. The CDR3 nucleotides are TGTGCCAGCAGGTCAGGGGCGGGTGAAGCTTTCTTT. Amino acid sequence: CASRSGAGEAFF.

This rearrangement joins TRBV11-2 to TRBJ1-1, with 8 bases that match TRBD1. Germline values: CDR1 SGHAT, CDR2 FQNNGV. The CDR3 is 15 residues long. V gave up 6 bases and J gave up 11 bases; unmatched junction bases: 17. The CDR3, as DNA: TGTGCCAGCAGTGCCAGTGATCAGGGGGCCTTATGGGCTTTCTTT. Translating it yields CASSASDQGALWAFF.

This chain joins TRBV30 and TRBJ1-4; D ambiguous. The germline V and J ends were trimmed by 2 bases and 8 bases, with 15 bases remaining between them. CDR1 and CDR2 from the germline V gene are GTSNPN and SVGIG (reference sequence). The CDR3 is made up of 14 amino acids. The CDR3 spells CAWSRRERKEKLFF. In DNA, the CDR3 is TGTGCCTGGAGTCGGCGGGAGAGAAAGGAAAAACTGTTTTTT.

The V gene is TRBV28, the J gene TRBJ2-7; 14 bases line up with TRBD2. The CDR3 contains 16 residues. Germline CDR1 is MDHEN and CDR2 is SYDVKM. The V gene end was trimmed by 7 bases and the J gene end by 4 bases; junction bases not matched to a gene: 9. As DNA, the CDR3 is TGTGCCAGCAAAGTAGGGACTAGCGGGAGTAGGTACGAGCAGTACTTC. This encodes CASKVGTSGSRYEQYF.

The V call is TRBV5-1, the J call TRBJ2-3, with 12 bases identical to TRBD1. The V gene end was trimmed by 7 bases and the J gene end by 1 base; junction bases not matched to a gene: 13. The CDR3 spans 18 residues. Germline CDR1 is SGHRS and CDR2 is YFSETQ. The CDR3 DNA is TGCGCCAGCGAAACCGGGACAGGGGGCTGGTATGGCACAGATACGCAGTATTTT. Its translation: CASETGTGGWYGTDTQYF.

Only a few counts were recorded for this clone. J is TRBJ1-2 and V is TRBV28; D remains ambiguous. The CDR3 is made up of 12 amino acids. Germline CDR1 is MDHEN and CDR2 is SYDVKM. Trimming pared 3 bases from V and 7 bases from J, leaving 9 bases between. CDR3 in DNA: TGTGCCAGCAGTTTCCCAGGTTCTGGCTACACCTTC. This sequence encodes CASSFPGSGYTF.

The chain couples TRBV5-4 to TRBJ2-3; tentatively, D is TRBD2 (6 bases). The V end was cut by 5 bases, the J end by 2 bases, with 15 bases between. The CDR3 spans 15 residues. CDR1 and CDR2 from the germline V gene are SGHNT and YYREEE (reference sequence). Here the CDR3 DNA reads TGTGCCAGCAGTCACGCGGGACCTATCACAGATACGCAGTATTTT. Its translation is CASSHAGPITDTQYF.

This chain connects TRBV27 to TRBJ2-4, with 8 nucleotides matching TRBD1. V was clipped by 5 bases and J by 0 bases; unmatched bases: 6. This CDR3 is built from 16 residues. CDR1 MNHEY and CDR2 SMNVEV come from the germline V gene (reference sequence). CDR3 DNA: TGTGCCAGCAGTCCCGGACAGGGTGAAGCCAAAAACATTCAGTACTTC. Residues: CASSPGQGEAKNIQYF.

Only one count was recorded for this clone. V is TRBV7-2 and J is TRBJ2-5, with 10 bases matching TRBD2. Looked up from germline, CDR1 is SGHTA and CDR2 is FQGNSA. CDR3 length: 16 residues. V lost 1 base to trimming and J lost 2 bases; unmatched junction nucleotides: 4. CDR3 nucleotide sequence: TGTGCCAGCAGCTTAGGCGTAGCGGGAGGACAAGAGACCCAGTACTTC. As protein: CASSLGVAGGQETQYF.

The rearrangement joins TRBV30 to TRBJ1-1, with D maybe TRBD1 (5 bases). CDR3 length equals 15 residues. V was shortened by 3 bases and J by 1 base, with 15 bases between the two germline ends. The germline V gene encodes CDR1 GTSNPN and CDR2 SVGIG (reference sequence). The CDR3 DNA reads TGTGCCTGGAGCAAAAATACAGGCTGGAACACTGAAGCTTTCTTT. Protein sequence: CAWSKNTGWNTEAFF.

The chain joins TRBV18 to TRBJ1-2; no reliable D call. Germline lookup yields CDR1 KGHSH and CDR2 LQKENI. The CDR3 extends over 13 amino acids. The germline V and J ends were trimmed by 6 bases and 5 bases, with 13 bases remaining between them. The CDR3 DNA follows: TGTGCCAGCTCTCAAGCGAGCGGGTATGGCTACACCTTC. Translation gives CASSQASGYGYTF.

Only one count was recorded for this clone. J is TRBJ2-5 and V is TRBV29-1; a possible D gene is TRBD2 (5 bases). In germline, CDR1 is SQVTM, CDR2 ANQGSEA. The CDR3 has 13 amino acids. V was cut by 2 bases and J by 0 bases, with 7 bases left in between. CDR3 sequence: CSVERGYQETQYF. The CDR3 region has the DNA TGCAGCGTTGAAAGAGGGTACCAAGAGACCCAGTACTTC.

The chain couples TRBV19 to TRBJ2-5; possible D gene TRBD1, 5 bases. Germline CDR1 reads LNHDA; CDR2 reads SQIVND (reference sequence). The CDR3 is made up of 14 amino acids. V shed 3 bases and J shed 3 bases, with 11 bases lying between them. The CDR3 DNA is TGTGCCAGTAGTATTGGTCAGGGCGAAGAGACCCAGTACTTC. As protein: CASSIGQGEETQYF.

DNA of the CDR3: TGTGCCAGCAGTTTGAGGGGCGGGAGGGCCGGGGGTACAGATACGCAGTATTTT. Its translation is CASSLRGGRAGGTDTQYF. The chain is built from TRBV27 and TRBJ2-3; 9 bases are shared with TRBD2. With V trimmed by 3 bases and J by 3 bases, 13 bases remained unmatched. Germline values: CDR1 MNHEY, CDR2 SMNVEV (reference sequence). The CDR3 covers 18 residues.

The table lists this clone with a count of one. This chain's CDR3 is CAWSVRRAQSGGYTF. Here the CDR3 DNA reads TGTGCCTGGAGTGTACGACGGGCTCAGTCGGGGGGCTACACCTTC. The chain is built from TRBV30 and TRBJ1-2, with D uncertain. CDR1 is GTSNPN and CDR2 is SVGIG in the germline V gene (reference sequence). The length of the CDR3 is 15 residues. Trimming cost V 0 bases and J 8 bases, with 19 bases left between them. The full variable domain, completed using reference TRBV30 and TRBJ1-2, is SQTIHQWPATLVQPVGSPLSLECTVEGTSNPNLYWYRQAAGRGLQLLFYSVGIGQISSEVPQNLSASRPQDRQFILSSKKLLLSDSGFYLCAWSVRRAQSGGYTFGSGTRLTVV.

The chain employs TRBV5-1 and TRBJ2-7; 9 nucleotides align to TRBD2. The CDR3 is made up of 15 amino acids. CDR1 SGHRS and CDR2 YFSETQ come from the germline V gene. Trimming took 4 bases from V and 2 from J; bases not matched to a gene: 7. This chain's CDR3 is CASSPRTSVTYEQYF. The DNA of the CDR3 is TGCGCCAGCAGCCCCAGGACTAGCGTAACCTACGAGCAGTACTTC.